This T cell receptor (beta chain) was documented in a study of blood T cell repertoires in COVID-19. Background on the study: Acute and convalescent COVID-19 specimens originated in the United States, Italy and Spain. PBMCs, B-cell-depleted T cells, or T cells provided the cDNA or gDNA that made up the material.

Generated by immunoSEQ multiplex PCR, the TCRdb table keeps only in-frame clones and is missing some. The repertoire holds some 170,000 clones, with about 91% as singletons. The CDR3 length is 15 residues. CDR1 is MNHEY and CDR2 is SMNVEV in the germline V gene (reference sequence). Trimming cost V 7 bases and J 0 bases, with 15 bases left between them. This clonotype was obtained from a woman between 45 and 60 years old with acute or convalescent COVID-19. The J gene is TRBJ1-2, the V gene TRBV27; D gene uncertain. Sequencing was done on a sample of peripheral blood. This CDR3 is CASIRRAGTNYGYTF. CDR3 nucleotides: TGTGCCAGCATCAGGCGCGCCGGAACTAACTATGGCTACACCTTC.